What follows describes a single T cell receptor (beta chain). The antigen is unknown. This sample is part of a study of a mutant IDH1 vaccine in newly diagnosed glioma. About the research overall: Vaccination began 4-6 weeks post radiotherapy alone, or with temozolomide cycles. There were approximately 60% males and around 38% females among treated patients, whose mean age was about 40 years.

Trimming cost V 3 bases and J 6 bases, with 5 bases left between them. Germline V gene lookup returns CDR1 SQVTM and CDR2 ANQGSEA. CDR3 length: 10 residues. Assay: immunoSEQ multiplex PCR; the TCRdb copy retains only in-frame clones and omits some. The repertoire holds some 80,000 clones, with approximately 85% as singletons. Study-level points and caveats: The occurrence of vaccine-induced immune responses was seen in roughly 93% of patients.

Time point defined: week 23, last vaccination. All doses held 300 ug of mutant IDH1 20-mer peptide, with topical imiquimod. The donor cohort comprised cases of new WHO grade 3 or 4 IDH1-mutant, ATRX-lost astrocytoma. Here the sequenced sample was PBMCs, taken from a glioma patient whose treatment included an IDH1 peptide vaccine. The clonotype comes from a woman aged 50 to 65 with glioma. The rearrangement uses TRBV29-1 and TRBJ1-1; D uncertain. The CDR3 sequence: CSVDEPEAFF. DNA for the CDR3: TGCAGCGTTGACGAGCCTGAAGCTTTCTTT.